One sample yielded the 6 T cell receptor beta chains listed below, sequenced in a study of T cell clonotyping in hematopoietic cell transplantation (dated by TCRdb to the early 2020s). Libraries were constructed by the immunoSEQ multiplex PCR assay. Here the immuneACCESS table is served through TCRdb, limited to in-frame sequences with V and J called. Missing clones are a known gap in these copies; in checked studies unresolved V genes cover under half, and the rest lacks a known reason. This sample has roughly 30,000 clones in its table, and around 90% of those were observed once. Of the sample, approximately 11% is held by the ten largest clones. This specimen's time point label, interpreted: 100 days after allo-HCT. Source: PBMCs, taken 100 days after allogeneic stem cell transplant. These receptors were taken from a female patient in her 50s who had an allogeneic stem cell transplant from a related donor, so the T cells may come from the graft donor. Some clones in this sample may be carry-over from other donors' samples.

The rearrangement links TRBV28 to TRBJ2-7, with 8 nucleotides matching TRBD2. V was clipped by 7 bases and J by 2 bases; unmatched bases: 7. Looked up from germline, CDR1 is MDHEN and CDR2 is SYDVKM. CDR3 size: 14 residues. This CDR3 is CASKERGPTYEQYF. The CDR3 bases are TGTGCCAGCAAGGAGCGGGGGCCAACCTACGAGCAGTACTTC.

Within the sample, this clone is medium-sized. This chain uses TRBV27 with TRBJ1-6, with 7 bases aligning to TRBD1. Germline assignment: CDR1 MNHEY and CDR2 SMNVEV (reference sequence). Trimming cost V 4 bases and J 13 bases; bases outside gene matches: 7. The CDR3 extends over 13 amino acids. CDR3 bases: TGTGCCAGCAGTTGGGACAGTCTGTCGCCCCTCCACTTT. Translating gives CASSWDSLSPLHF.

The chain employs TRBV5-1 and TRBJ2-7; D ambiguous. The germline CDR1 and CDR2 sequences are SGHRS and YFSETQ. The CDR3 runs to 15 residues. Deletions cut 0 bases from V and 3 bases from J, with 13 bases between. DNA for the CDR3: TGCGCCAGCAGCTTGGACCTTCCCACCTACTACGAGCAGTACTTC. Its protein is CASSLDLPTYYEQYF.

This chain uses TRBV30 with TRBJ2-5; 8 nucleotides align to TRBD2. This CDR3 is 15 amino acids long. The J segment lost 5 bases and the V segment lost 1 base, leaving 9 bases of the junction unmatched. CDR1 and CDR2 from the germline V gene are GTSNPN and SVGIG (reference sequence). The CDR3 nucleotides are TGTGCCTGGAGTGCCGGAGCGGGGGTTAGGGAGACCCAGTACTTC. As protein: CAWSAGAGVRETQYF.

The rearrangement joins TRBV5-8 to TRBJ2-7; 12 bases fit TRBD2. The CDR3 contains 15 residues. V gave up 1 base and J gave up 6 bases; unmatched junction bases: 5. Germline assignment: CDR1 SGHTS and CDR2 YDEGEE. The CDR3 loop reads CASSLFGTSGFEQYF. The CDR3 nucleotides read TGTGCCAGCAGCTTGTTCGGGACTAGCGGGTTCGAGCAGTACTTC.

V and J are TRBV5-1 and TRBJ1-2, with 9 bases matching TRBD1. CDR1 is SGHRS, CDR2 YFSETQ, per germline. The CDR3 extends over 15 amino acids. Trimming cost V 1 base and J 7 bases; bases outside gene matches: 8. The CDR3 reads CASSLRGQGHSGYTF. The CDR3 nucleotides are TGCGCCAGCAGCTTGAGGGGACAGGGACATAGTGGCTACACCTTC.